This T cell receptor (beta chain) was documented in a study of shared clonotypes between healthy human individuals. In this sample, this clone turned up once. The protocol was immunoSEQ multiplex PCR, while the TCRdb copy is restricted to in-frame clones and leaves out a portion. The sample records under 600,000 clones, over 60% being singletons. Germline loops: CDR1 MNHNY, CDR2 SVGAGI (reference sequence). The length of the CDR3 is 15 residues. Unmatched junction bases numbered 1, after V lost 0 bases and J lost 6 bases. Sequencing input: PBMCs. This receptor was obtained from a middle-aged woman in good health. Some clones in this sample may be carry-over from other donors' samples. The chain employs TRBV6-6 and TRBJ1-4, with 10 bases that match TRBD1. The DNA of the CDR3 is TGTGCCAGCAGTTACTCGGGGACAGGGGATGAAAAACTGTTTTTT. This encodes CASSYSGTGDEKLFF.